This TCR beta chain derives from a study of a mutant IDH1 vaccine in newly diagnosed glioma. Overall study context: Patients came in for eight vaccinations, in weeks 1, 3, 5, 7, 11, 15, 19 and 23. Broader study findings: The occurrence of vaccine-induced immune responses was seen in 90% to 95% of patients. Top-clonotype changes in peripheral T cells seemed unrelated to pseudoprogression.

Regarding time point: week 11, during vaccination. In the vaccine, a single dose held 300 ug of the mutant IDH1 20-mer peptide, along with topical imiquimod. Clones were sequenced by immunoSEQ multiplex PCR, and TCRdb holds only the in-frame ones, with some missing. The sample carries around 120,000 clones, around three quarters recorded once. A note on this clone: Its antigen is currently unknown.

The germline CDR1 and CDR2 sequences are SGHAT and FQNNGV. Trimming stripped 5 bases from V and 5 bases from J, with 14 bases between. The CDR3 has 14 amino acids. The clonotype comes from a man in his forties with glioma. The specimen was PBMCs, collected from a glioma patient whose treatment included an IDH1 peptide vaccine. The chain joins TRBV11-2 to TRBJ2-3; D possibly corresponds to TRBD1 (6 bases). The CDR3 protein is CASSLRQVVDTQYF. The CDR3 DNA reads as TGTGCCAGCAGCCTAAGACAGGTTGTAGATACGCAGTATTTT.